The clone carrying this T cell receptor (beta chain) has ten or more counts. One entry per CDR3 protein, called by TCRdb with MiXCR from the 5' RACE reads. The data contain tens of thousands of distinct CDR3 sequences, approximately 3.5% of them seen just once; the ten biggest clones take up 2.5% to 3%. This entry is derived from a study of neurological immune-mediated disorders. The study built unsorted libraries from 2 million PBMCs kept at -80 C. This receptor was identified in a woman aged 50 to 60 with multiple sclerosis. The sequenced material came from PBMCs.

This CDR3 reads CASSLLAGGKWNTEAFF. The CDR3 DNA is TGTGCCAGCAGCTTACTTGCAGGGGGGAAATGGAACACTGAAGCTTTCTTT. The chain recombines TRBV13 with TRBJ1-1, with 7 nucleotides matching TRBD1. The CDR3 extends over 17 amino acids. CDR1 and CDR2 from the germline V gene are PRHDT and FYEKMQ (reference sequence). J was trimmed by 1 base and V by 2 bases; bases with no gene match: 10.